The source of this T cell receptor (beta chain) is a study of blood T cell repertoires in COVID-19. Across the whole study: The samples span acute and convalescent COVID-19 from the United States, Italy and Spain.

Under the authors' procedure: From reference gene primer amplification, estimates of nucleated cell counts were derived. Profiled with immunoSEQ multiplex PCR; TCRdb holds only in-frame clones, not every one. The DNA gave D and trimming, while V, J and clone size come from that table. The table has roughly 300,000 clones, approximately 88% seen once. The source is a man between 18 and 35 years old with active or convalescent COVID-19. What was sequenced was peripheral blood.

CDR3 sequence reads: CASSLTSGGHEQFF. As DNA, the CDR3 is TGTGCCAGCAGTTTGACTAGCGGGGGGCATGAGCAGTTCTTC. This chain links TRBV27 with TRBJ2-1, with 13 positions matching TRBD2. Germline V gene sequence: CDR1 MNHEY, CDR2 SMNVEV (reference sequence). The CDR3 has 14 amino acids. V was pared by 3 bases and J by 8 bases, with 1 base of the junction left unmatched.